These 13 T cell receptor beta chains were all obtained from the same sample, sequenced in a study of T cell repertoires in cytomegalovirus infection. TCRdb re-derived calls from the reads in MiXCR, one entry per CDR3 protein. This sample has 650,000 to 900,000 distinct CDR3 sequences, with about 30% found just once. Their target antigens are unknown. This specimen consisted of cultured CD8+ T cells from PBMCs, obtained from culture after CMV antigen stimulation. The receptor set was obtained from a human donor in good health (CMV status not recorded). Some clones in this sample may be carry-over from other donors' samples.

The gene calls are TRBV15 and TRBJ1-1; 9 bases map to TRBD1. V trimming: 3 bases; J trimming: 6 bases; junction bases outside the gene matches: 5. Germline assignment: CDR1 LNHNV and CDR2 YYDKDF (reference sequence). This CDR3 comprises 14 residues. CDR3 sequence (DNA): TGTGCCACCAGCAGCCCGGGACAGGGACCTGAAGCTTTCTTT. Translating it yields CATSSPGQGPEAFF.

Ten or more counts support this clonotype. V usage is TRBV7-8 and J usage is TRBJ1-2; 9 bases line up with TRBD1. Unmatched junction bases numbered 10, after V lost 4 bases and J lost 7 bases. Looked up from germline, CDR1 is SGHVS and CDR2 is FQNEAQ. This CDR3 comprises 15 residues. The CDR3 nucleotides are TGTGCCAGCAGCTCCTCCGGGACAGGGACGAGTGGCTACACCTTC. This codes for CASSSSGTGTSGYTF.

This clonotype was seen ten or more times. This chain joins TRBV7-8 and TRBJ1-1; perhaps TRBD1 as D (6 bases). CDR1 SGHVS and CDR2 FQNEAQ come from the germline V gene. V lost 2 bases to trimming and J lost 0 bases, with 13 bases between them. This CDR3 comprises 16 residues. The CDR3 coding sequence is TGTGCCAGCAGCTTAAGAGCGGACAGTCTGAACACTGAAGCTTTCTTT. It codes for CASSLRADSLNTEAFF.

The table lists this clonotype with a count of one. The chain recombines TRBV6-5 with TRBJ1-4; no clear D. The CDR3 sequence is 13 residues long. The germline gives CDR1 MNHEY, CDR2 SVGAGI. V shed 0 bases and J shed 14 bases, with 13 bases lying between them. The CDR3 coding sequence is TGTGCCAGCAGTTACTCGACGGGCCAATGGCTGTTTTTT. Its protein is CASSYSTGQWLFF.

The genes are TRBV11-2 and TRBJ1-1; D is unresolved. The germline V gene has CDR1 SGHAT and CDR2 FQNNGV. This CDR3 spans 12 amino acids. Deletions cut 10 bases from V and 1 base from J, with 10 bases between. As DNA, the CDR3 is TGTGCCACTCTGACCCAGAACACTGAAGCTTTCTTT. Protein sequence: CATLTQNTEAFF.

This clonotype was seen only a few times. The rearrangement links TRBV6-5 to TRBJ2-1; tentative D call: TRBD1 (6 bases). Deletions cut 0 bases from V and 0 bases from J, with 12 bases between. There are 17 residues in the CDR3. CDR1 MNHEY and CDR2 SVGAGI come from the germline V gene. The CDR3 nucleotides are TGTGCCAGCAGTTACTCCCCCGGACAGAGCTCCTACAATGAGCAGTTCTTC. It codes for CASSYSPGQSSYNEQFF.

This clonotype was observed at least ten times. The chain uses TRBV7-9 and TRBJ2-2, with 8 bases lining up with TRBD2. The CDR3 covers 16 residues. CDR1 SEHNR and CDR2 FQNEAQ come from the germline V gene (reference sequence). The junction had 6 bases not matched to a gene; V was cut back by 2 bases and J by 4 bases. Here the CDR3 DNA reads TGTGCCAGCAGCTTAAGCGGCGGGGGGACCACCGGGGAGCTGTTTTTT. It translates to CASSLSGGGTTGELFF.

The chain joins TRBV28 to TRBJ2-7; D gene ambiguous. Trimming removed 6 bases at V and 0 bases at J, with 18 bases between. This CDR3 has 16 amino acids. In germline, CDR1 is MDHEN, CDR2 SYDVKM. CDR3 sequence: CASSRPKVSVSYEQYF. In DNA form, the CDR3 reads TGTGCCAGCAGCCGACCAAAGGTCTCTGTCTCCTACGAGCAGTACTTC.

Regarding this clonotype: Given a much more abundant clone one base away, this may be a read error. V is TRBV7-2 and J is TRBJ2-5, with a possible D match to TRBD2 (6 bases). The CDR3 runs 13 residues. Germline values: CDR1 SGHTA, CDR2 FQGNSA. CDR3 sequence reads: CASSLATGEIQYF. CDR3 nucleotide sequence: TGTGCCAGCAGCTTAGCCACGGGGGAGATCCAGTACTTC.

This clonotype was seen more than once but under ten times. V usage is TRBV12-3 or TRBV12-4 and J usage is TRBJ1-4; D perhaps matches TRBD1 (5 bases). Trimming cost V 5 bases and J 8 bases, with 12 bases left between them. This CDR3 comprises 13 residues. CDR3 coding DNA: TGTGCCAGCAGTCCCGGGGCTGGGGAAAAACTGTTTTTT. Translation: CASSPGAGEKLFF.

This clonotype was observed many times. The chain links TRBV11-2 to TRBJ2-1; D is perhaps TRBD2 (6 bases). This CDR3 contains 16 residues. Trimming left V 4 bases short and J 1 base short, with 14 bases between. Germline CDR1 reads SGHAT; CDR2 reads FQNNGV. The DNA for the CDR3 is TGTGCCAGCAGCTCGCCGGGAGAGGGATCCTACAATGAGCAGTTCTTC. It translates to CASSSPGEGSYNEQFF. Using reference TRBV11-2 and TRBJ2-1 for the parts outside the CDR3, the full variable domain is EAGVAQSPRYKIIEKRQSVAFWCNPISGHATLYWYQQILGQGPKLLIQFQNNGVVDDSQLPKDRFSAERLKGVDSTLKIQPAKLEDSAVYLCASSSPGEGSYNEQFFGPGTRLTVL.

The chain has TRBV5-5 and TRBJ2-7; 7 positions agree with TRBD2. The germline V gene encodes CDR1 SGHKS and CDR2 YYEKEE (reference sequence). The CDR3 sequence is 17 residues long. V was pared by 0 bases and J by 0 bases, with 9 bases of the junction left unmatched. The CDR3 loop reads CASSLGDSGGGSYEQYV. The CDR3 DNA is TGTGCCAGCAGCTTGGGGGACTCCGGCGGGGGCTCCTACGAGCAGTACGTC.

The chain is built from TRBV9 and TRBJ2-3, with D perhaps TRBD1 or TRBD2 (6 bases each). Trimming took 3 bases from V and 9 from J, leaving 11 bases between them. Germline lookup yields CDR1 SGDLS and CDR2 YYNGEE. The CDR3 totals 12 residues. CDR3 bases: TGTGCCAGCAGCGACACGGGGGCCACGCAGTATTTT. It encodes CASSDTGATQYF.